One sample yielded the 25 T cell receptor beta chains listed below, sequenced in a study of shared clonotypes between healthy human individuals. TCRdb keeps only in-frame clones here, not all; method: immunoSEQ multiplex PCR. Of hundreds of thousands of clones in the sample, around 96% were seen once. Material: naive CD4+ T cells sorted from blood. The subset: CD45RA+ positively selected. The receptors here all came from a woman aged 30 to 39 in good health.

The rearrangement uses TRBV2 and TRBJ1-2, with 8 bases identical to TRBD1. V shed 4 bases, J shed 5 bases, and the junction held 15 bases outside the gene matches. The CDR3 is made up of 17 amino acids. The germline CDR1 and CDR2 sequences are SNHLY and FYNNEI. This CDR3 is CASSVLGRTGRGYGYTF. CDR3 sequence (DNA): TGTGCCAGCAGTGTTTTAGGAAGGACAGGGAGGGGTTATGGCTACACCTTC.

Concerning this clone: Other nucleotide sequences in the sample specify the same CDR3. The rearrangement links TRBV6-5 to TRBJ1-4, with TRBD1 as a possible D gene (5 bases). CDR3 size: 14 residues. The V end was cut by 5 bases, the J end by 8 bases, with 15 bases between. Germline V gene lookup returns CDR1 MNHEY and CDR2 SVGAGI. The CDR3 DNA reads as TGTGCCAGCAGTCTCACAGGAGTTGGAGAAAAACTGTTTTTT. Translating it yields CASSLTGVGEKLFF.

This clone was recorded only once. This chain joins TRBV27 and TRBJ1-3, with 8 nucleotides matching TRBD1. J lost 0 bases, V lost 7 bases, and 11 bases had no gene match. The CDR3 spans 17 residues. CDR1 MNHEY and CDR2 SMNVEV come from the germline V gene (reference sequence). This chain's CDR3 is CASILRRTGSSGNTIYF. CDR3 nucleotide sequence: TGTGCCAGCATTCTCCGGAGGACAGGGAGCTCTGGAAACACCATATATTTT.

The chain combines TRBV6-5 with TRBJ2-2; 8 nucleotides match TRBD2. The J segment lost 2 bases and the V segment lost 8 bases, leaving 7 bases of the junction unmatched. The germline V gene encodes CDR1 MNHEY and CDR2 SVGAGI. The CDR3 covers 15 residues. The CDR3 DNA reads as TGTGCCAGCCTCCCGGGAGGGTCCAACACCGGGGAGCTGTTTTTT. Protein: CASLPGGSNTGELFF.

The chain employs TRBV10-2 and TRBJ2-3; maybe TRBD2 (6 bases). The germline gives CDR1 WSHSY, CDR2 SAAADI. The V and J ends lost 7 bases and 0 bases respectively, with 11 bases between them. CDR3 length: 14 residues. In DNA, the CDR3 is TGCGCCAGCAAGCCGGGACTGAGCACAGATACGCAGTATTTT. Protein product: CASKPGLSTDTQYF.

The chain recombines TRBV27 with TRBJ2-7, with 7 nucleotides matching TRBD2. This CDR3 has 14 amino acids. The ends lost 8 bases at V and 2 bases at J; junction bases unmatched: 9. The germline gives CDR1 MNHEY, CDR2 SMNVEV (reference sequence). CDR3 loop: CASRKASGPYEQYF. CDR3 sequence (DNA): TGTGCCAGCCGGAAGGCTAGCGGACCCTACGAGCAGTACTTC.

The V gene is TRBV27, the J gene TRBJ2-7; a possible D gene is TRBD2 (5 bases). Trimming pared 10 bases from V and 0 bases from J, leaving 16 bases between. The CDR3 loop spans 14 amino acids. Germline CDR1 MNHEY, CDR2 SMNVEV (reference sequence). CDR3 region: CATKTRPYSYEQYF. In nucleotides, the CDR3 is TGTGCCACCAAAACTAGGCCCTACTCCTACGAGCAGTACTTC.

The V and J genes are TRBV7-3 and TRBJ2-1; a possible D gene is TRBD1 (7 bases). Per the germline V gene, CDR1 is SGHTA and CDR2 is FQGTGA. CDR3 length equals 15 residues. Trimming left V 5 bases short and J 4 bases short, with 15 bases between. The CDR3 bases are TGTGCCAGCAGCCCAGGGGGGACCGCTTACAATGAGCAGTTCTTC. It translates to CASSPGGTAYNEQFF. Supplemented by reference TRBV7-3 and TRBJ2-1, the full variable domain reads GAGVSQTPSNKVTEKGKYVELRCDPISGHTALYWYRQSLGQGPEFLIYFQGTGAADDSGLPNDRFFAVRPEGSVSTLKIQRTERGDSAVYLCASSPGGTAYNEQFFGPGTRLTVL.

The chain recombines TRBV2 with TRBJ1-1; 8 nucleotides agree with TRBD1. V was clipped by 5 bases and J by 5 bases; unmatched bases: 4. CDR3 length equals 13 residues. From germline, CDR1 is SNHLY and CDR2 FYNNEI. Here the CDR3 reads CASSRTGKTEAFF. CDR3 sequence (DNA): TGTGCCAGCAGTAGGACAGGGAAGACTGAAGCTTTCTTT.

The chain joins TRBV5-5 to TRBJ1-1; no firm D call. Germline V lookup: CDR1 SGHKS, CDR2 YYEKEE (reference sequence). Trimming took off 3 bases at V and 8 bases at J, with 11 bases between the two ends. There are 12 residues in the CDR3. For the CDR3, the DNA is TGTGCCAGCAGCTGGGCGGGTGACGAAGCTTTCTTT. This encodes CASSWAGDEAFF. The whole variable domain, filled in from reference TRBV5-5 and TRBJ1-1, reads DAGVTQSPTHLIKTRGQQVTLRCSPISGHKSVSWYQQVLGQGPQFIFQYYEKEERGRGNFPDRFSARQFPNYSSELNVNALLLGDSALYLCASSWAGDEAFFGQGTRLTVV.

CDR3 bases: TGTGCCAGCAGCCAAAAGGGGACTAGCGGAACCGCCTCCTACGAGCAGTACTTC. Amino acid sequence: CASSQKGTSGTASYEQYF. The J gene is TRBJ2-7, the V gene TRBV4-2, with 11 bases identical to TRBD2. V lost 2 bases to trimming and J lost 0 bases; unmatched junction nucleotides: 9. This CDR3 comprises 18 residues. CDR1 is LGHNA and CDR2 is YNFKEQ in the germline V gene.

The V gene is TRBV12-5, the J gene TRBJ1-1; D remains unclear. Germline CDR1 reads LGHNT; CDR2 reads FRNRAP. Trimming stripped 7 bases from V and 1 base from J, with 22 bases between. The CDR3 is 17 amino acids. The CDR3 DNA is TGTGCTAGTGCTTTCCGTCCTGCGCGGGCAGAGAACACTGAAGCTTTCTTT. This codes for CASAFRPARAENTEAFF.

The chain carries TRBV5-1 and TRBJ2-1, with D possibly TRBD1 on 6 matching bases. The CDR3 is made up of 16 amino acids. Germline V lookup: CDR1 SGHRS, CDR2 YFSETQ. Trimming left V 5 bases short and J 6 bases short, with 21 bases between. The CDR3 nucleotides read TGCGCCAGCAGGCCTTCACCACAGGGATTCGTCAATGAGCAGTTCTTC. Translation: CASRPSPQGFVNEQFF.

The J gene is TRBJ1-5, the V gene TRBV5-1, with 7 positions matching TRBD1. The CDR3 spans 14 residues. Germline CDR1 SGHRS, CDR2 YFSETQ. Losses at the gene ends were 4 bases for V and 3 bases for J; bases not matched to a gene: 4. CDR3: CASSPGQINQPQHF. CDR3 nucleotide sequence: TGCGCCAGCAGCCCGGGACAGATCAATCAGCCCCAGCATTTT.

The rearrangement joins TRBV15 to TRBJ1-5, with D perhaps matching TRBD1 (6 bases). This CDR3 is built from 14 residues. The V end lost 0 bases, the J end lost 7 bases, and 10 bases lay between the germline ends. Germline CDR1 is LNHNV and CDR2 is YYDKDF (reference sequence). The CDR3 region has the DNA TGTGCCACCAGCAGAGATTACAGGGTCCAGCCCCAGCATTTT. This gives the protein CATSRDYRVQPQHF.

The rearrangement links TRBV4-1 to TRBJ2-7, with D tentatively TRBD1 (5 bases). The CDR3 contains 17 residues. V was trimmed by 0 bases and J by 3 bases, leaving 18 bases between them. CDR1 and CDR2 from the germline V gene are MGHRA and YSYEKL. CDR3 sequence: CASSQDLYRPFFYEQYF. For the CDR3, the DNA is TGCGCCAGCAGCCAAGATCTCTACAGGCCTTTCTTCTACGAGCAGTACTTC.

In nucleotides, the CDR3 is TGTGCCAGCCGGGCAGGTTATGGCAATCAGCCCCAGCATTTT. It codes for CASRAGYGNQPQHF. The chain employs TRBV2 and TRBJ1-5; D remains unclear. V was pared by 8 bases and J by 2 bases, with 13 bases between. Per germline, CDR1 SNHLY and CDR2 FYNNEI. This CDR3 contains 14 residues.

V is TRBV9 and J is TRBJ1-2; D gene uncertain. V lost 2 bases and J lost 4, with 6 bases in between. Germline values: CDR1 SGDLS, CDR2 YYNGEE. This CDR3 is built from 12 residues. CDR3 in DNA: TGTGCCAGCAGCGTCACAGCCTATGGCTACACCTTC. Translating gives CASSVTAYGYTF.

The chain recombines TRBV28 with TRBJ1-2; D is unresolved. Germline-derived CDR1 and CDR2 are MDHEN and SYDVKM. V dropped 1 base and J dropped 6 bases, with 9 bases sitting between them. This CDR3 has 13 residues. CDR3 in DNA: TGTGCCAGCAGTTTATCCAGGTCCCATGGCTACACCTTC. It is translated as CASSLSRSHGYTF.

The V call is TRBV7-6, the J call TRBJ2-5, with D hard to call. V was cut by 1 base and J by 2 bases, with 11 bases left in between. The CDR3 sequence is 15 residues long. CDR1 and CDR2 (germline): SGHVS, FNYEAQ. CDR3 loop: CASSLVYGIQETQYF. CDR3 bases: TGTGCCAGCAGCTTAGTGTATGGTATTCAAGAGACCCAGTACTTC.

The CDR3 region has the DNA TGTGCCAGCTCACCTCAACTGGACTCTGGGGCCAACGTCCTGACTTTC. Its translation: CASSPQLDSGANVLTF. This chain joins TRBV18 and TRBJ2-6; D ambiguous. Trimming pared 3 bases from V and 0 bases from J, leaving 9 bases between. Germline lookup yields CDR1 KGHSH and CDR2 LQKENI. The CDR3 covers 16 residues.

In DNA form, the CDR3 reads TGCGCCAGCAGCCTCCGGGACACGGATTCACCCCTCCACTTT. It is translated as CASSLRDTDSPLHF. This chain uses TRBV5-1 with TRBJ1-6, with D maybe TRBD1 (6 bases). CDR1 and CDR2 from the germline V gene are SGHRS and YFSETQ. The CDR3 is made up of 14 amino acids. Trimming stripped 4 bases from V and 8 bases from J, with 13 bases between.

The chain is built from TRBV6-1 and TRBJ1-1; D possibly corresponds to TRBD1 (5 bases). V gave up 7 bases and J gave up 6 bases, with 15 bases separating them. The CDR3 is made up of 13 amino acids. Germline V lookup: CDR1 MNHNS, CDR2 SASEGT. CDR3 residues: CASNQRGGSEAFF. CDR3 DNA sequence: TGTGCCAGCAACCAGAGGGGAGGGTCTGAAGCTTTCTTT.

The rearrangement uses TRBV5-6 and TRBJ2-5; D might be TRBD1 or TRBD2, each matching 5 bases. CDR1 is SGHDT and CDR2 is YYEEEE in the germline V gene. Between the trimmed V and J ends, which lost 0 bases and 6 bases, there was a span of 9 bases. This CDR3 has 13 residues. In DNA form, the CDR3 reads TGTGCCAGCAGCTTGGGGGGGAAAAAGACCCAGTACTTC. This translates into CASSLGGKKTQYF.

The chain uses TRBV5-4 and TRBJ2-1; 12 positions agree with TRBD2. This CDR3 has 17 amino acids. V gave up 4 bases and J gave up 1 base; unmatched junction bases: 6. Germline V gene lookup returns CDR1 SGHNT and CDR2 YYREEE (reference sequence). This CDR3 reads CASSPTSGSYSYNEQFF. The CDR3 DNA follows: TGTGCCAGCAGCCCGACTAGCGGGAGCTATTCCTACAATGAGCAGTTCTTC.